The next 15 T cell receptor beta chains were all read from a single sample in a study of CD8 T cells in Susac syndrome. RNA amounts of about 0.5 to 1 ug underwent reverse transcription with random hexamers. TCRdb reanalysed the immunoSEQ multiplex PCR reads using MiXCR and keeps one entry per CDR3 protein. The sample consists of about 190,000 distinct CDR3 sequences, 90% to 97% of them appearing once. The material sequenced was CD4+ T cells from PBMCs. The source is a human donor with Susac syndrome.

The chain is built from TRBV30 and TRBJ2-5, with TRBD2 matching 12 bases. CDR1 is GTSNPN, CDR2 SVGIG, per germline (reference sequence). Trimming took 0 bases from V and 7 from J; bases not matched to a gene: 3. This CDR3 is 14 amino acids long. The CDR3 sequence is CAWSVLAGGGTQYF. CDR3 nucleotide sequence: TGTGCCTGGAGTGTTCTAGCGGGAGGGGGGACCCAGTACTTC.

This clonotype was observed once. V usage is TRBV12-3 or TRBV12-4 and J usage is TRBJ1-1; TRBD1 matches 10 bases. This CDR3 has 14 residues. With V trimmed by 5 bases and J by 4 bases, 4 bases remained unmatched. The CDR3 loop reads CASSDRGQITEAFF. The CDR3 region has the DNA TGTGCCAGCAGTGACAGGGGGCAGATCACTGAAGCTTTCTTT.

The chain recombines TRBV20-1 with TRBJ2-5; 10 bases match TRBD2. Germline V gene data show CDR1 as DFQATT and CDR2 as SNEGSKA (reference sequence). After removal of 6 bases from V and 5 bases from J, the junction contained 12 bases not matched to a gene. The CDR3 extends over 15 amino acids. CDR3 region: CSAFPQLGLAETQYF. CDR3 coding DNA: TGCAGTGCCTTCCCCCAACTGGGACTAGCGGAGACCCAGTACTTC.

The CDR3 coding sequence is TGTGCCAGCAGCCCCATTAAACCAGGGCGAGAGACCCAGTACTTC. Protein sequence: CASSPIKPGRETQYF. The chain joins TRBV7-3 to TRBJ2-5; D perhaps matches TRBD1 (5 bases). This CDR3 has 15 residues. Per the germline V gene, CDR1 is SGHTA and CDR2 is FQGTGA. The V end lost 5 bases, the J end lost 4 bases, and 17 bases lay between the germline ends.

The chain is built from TRBV24-1 and TRBJ1-5, with D uncertain. This CDR3 is 12 amino acids long. The V and J ends lost 2 bases and 6 bases respectively, with 4 bases between them. Germline lookup yields CDR1 KGHDR and CDR2 SFDVKD. The CDR3 loop reads CATSDSGQPQHF. The CDR3 DNA reads as TGTGCCACCAGTGATTCCGGTCAGCCCCAGCATTTT.

The rearrangement joins TRBV11-2 to TRBJ2-1; 7 positions match TRBD2. V was clipped by 5 bases and J by 4 bases; unmatched bases: 5. This CDR3 has 14 amino acids. Germline V CDR1 and CDR2: SGHAT, FQNNGV. This CDR3 is CASSLSGAYNEQFF. CDR3 in DNA: TGTGCCAGCAGCCTCAGCGGGGCATACAATGAGCAGTTCTTC.

There are a few counts of this clonotype. The chain combines TRBV7-9 with TRBJ2-5, with TRBD2 identical over 11 bases. The CDR3 length is 15 residues. The V and J ends lost 5 bases and 5 bases, in that order; junction bases with no gene match: 7. Germline V gene sequence: CDR1 SEHNR, CDR2 FQNEAQ (reference sequence). DNA of the CDR3: TGTGCCAGCAGCGTTAGCGGGGGGGCCGGGGAGACCCAGTACTTC. Translated: CASSVSGGAGETQYF.

This clonotype showed up just once. Here the CDR3 DNA reads TGCGCCAGCAGCCAAGATGTGGACACTCTAAGGAGCAATCAGCCCCAGCATTTT. Translating gives CASSQDVDTLRSNQPQHF. The J gene is TRBJ1-5, the V gene TRBV4-3, with D tentatively TRBD1 (5 bases). CDR1 and CDR2 (germline): LGHNA, YSLEER. The CDR3 consists of 18 residues. Trimming took 0 bases from V and 1 from J, leaving 16 bases between them.

The gene calls are TRBV7-9 and TRBJ2-5; no reliable D call. The germline gives CDR1 SEHNR, CDR2 FQNEAQ (reference sequence). V lost 3 bases to trimming and J lost 4 bases, with 9 bases between them. The length of the CDR3 is 13 residues. CDR3 residues: CASSFPSSETQYF. In nucleotides, the CDR3 is TGTGCCAGCAGCTTCCCCAGTTCAGAGACCCAGTACTTC.

The V gene is TRBV3-1, the J gene TRBJ2-5, with D uncertain. The CDR3 totals 13 residues. Trimming took 1 base from V and 5 from J, leaving 8 bases between them. CDR1 LGHDT and CDR2 YNNKEL come from the germline V gene (reference sequence). The CDR3 loop is CASSQGAWETQYF. The CDR3, as DNA: TGTGCCAGCAGCCAAGGGGCCTGGGAGACCCAGTACTTC.

The chain has TRBV5-4 and TRBJ1-1; 8 bases align to TRBD1. V lost 4 bases, J lost 4 bases, and 9 bases stayed unmatched. The CDR3 runs 15 residues. Germline-derived CDR1 and CDR2 are SGHNT and YYREEE (reference sequence). The CDR3 spells CASSRTRTGSTEAFF. In DNA form, the CDR3 reads TGTGCCAGCAGCCGAACGAGGACAGGGAGCACTGAAGCTTTCTTT.

The V and J genes are TRBV28 and TRBJ1-1; a possible D gene is TRBD1 (5 bases). Trimming removed 6 bases from V and 4 bases from J, with 15 bases in between. Germline CDR1 and CDR2: MDHEN and SYDVKM. This CDR3 is 14 amino acids long. The CDR3 loop is CASRAGWGGTEAFF. For the CDR3, the DNA is TGTGCCAGCAGAGCGGGCTGGGGGGGCACTGAAGCTTTCTTT.

V usage is TRBV19 and J usage is TRBJ2-3, with D perhaps TRBD2 (6 bases). This CDR3 region has 14 residues. Germline assignment: CDR1 LNHDA and CDR2 SQIVND (reference sequence). Trimming cost V 3 bases and J 3 bases, with 10 bases left between them. CDR3 DNA: TGTGCCAGTAGTATGACTAGAGGTACAGATACGCAGTATTTT. Encoded protein: CASSMTRGTDTQYF.

The chain couples TRBV14 to TRBJ1-1; D is possibly TRBD1 (5 bases). V gave up 4 bases and J gave up 4 bases, with 13 bases separating them. Germline V gene data show CDR1 as SGHDN and CDR2 as FVKESK. The CDR3 spans 14 residues. CDR3 DNA: TGTGCCAGCAGCCTACTCCAGGGAGCCACTGAAGCTTTCTTT. Translation: CASSLLQGATEAFF.

This clonotype was observed once. The rearrangement joins TRBV28 to TRBJ2-1; a weak D match, TRBD2 (6 bases). V was shortened by 10 bases and J by 4 bases, with 17 bases between the two germline ends. The V gene's germline CDR1 is MDHEN and CDR2 SYDVKM. The CDR3 is 14 residues long. CDR3 coding DNA: TGTGCCATCGCGGGGTATCGGGGGTACAATGAGCAGTTCTTC. It encodes CAIAGYRGYNEQFF.